This T cell receptor (beta chain) derives from a study of response to subunit inactivated influenza vaccine. This clonotype was observed a few times. Its antigen remains unknown. V gave up 5 bases and J gave up 6 bases; unmatched junction bases: 5. Per the germline V gene, CDR1 is DFQATT and CDR2 is SNEGSKA (reference sequence). CDR3 length equals 13 residues. General observations from the study: Each seasonal flu vaccination may recruit only limited new T cells, authors suggested.

TCRdb redid the calling of the RT-PCR reads with MiXCR, one entry per CDR3 protein. Altogether fewer than 750,000 distinct CDR3 sequences are present, about 14% being singletons, with the ten largest covering 11%. The starting material was PBMCs from blood, obtained 11 to 12 days after vaccination. J is TRBJ1-5 and V is TRBV20-1, with 9 positions matching TRBD1. The source is a man aged 50 or older who received an inactivated influenza vaccine. The CDR3 nucleotides read TGCAGTGCTTACAGGGGGCAGGGTCAGCCCCAGCATTTT. It translates to CSAYRGQGQPQHF.